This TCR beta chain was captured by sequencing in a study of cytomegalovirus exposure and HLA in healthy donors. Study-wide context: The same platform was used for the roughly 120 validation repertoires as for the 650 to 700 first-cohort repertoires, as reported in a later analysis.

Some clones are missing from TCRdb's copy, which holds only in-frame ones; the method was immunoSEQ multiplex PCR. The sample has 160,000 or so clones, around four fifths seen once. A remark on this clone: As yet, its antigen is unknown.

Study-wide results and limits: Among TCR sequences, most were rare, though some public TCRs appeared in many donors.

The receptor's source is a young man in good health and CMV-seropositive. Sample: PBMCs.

CDR3 in DNA: TGTGCCATCAGTAAAAATCGGGACAGGGGGCGTAACGAGCAGTACTTC. It translates to CAISKNRDRGRNEQYF. The chain links TRBV10-3 to TRBJ2-7, with 12 bases fitting TRBD1. Germline CDR1 is ENHRY and CDR2 is SYGVKD. Germline trimming cut 5 bases from V and 5 bases from J; bases unmatched to any gene: 10. This CDR3 is built from 16 residues.